These 8 T cell receptor beta chains came from one sample sequenced in a study of shared clonotypes between healthy human individuals. The repertoire was sequenced with immunoSEQ multiplex PCR; TCRdb's copy has only in-frame clones and lacks some. The table records 2 million to 2.5 million clones, approximately 93% of them present only once. The specimen sequenced was naive CD4+ T cells from PBMCs. The subset here: CD45RA+ positively selected. These receptors originate from a young man in good health. Some clones in this sample may be carry-over from other donors' samples.

V usage is TRBV6-5 and J usage is TRBJ2-1; 10 bases agree with TRBD2. Per the germline V gene, CDR1 is MNHEY and CDR2 is SVGAGI. This CDR3 region has 16 residues. V shed 3 bases and J 9 bases; nucleotides not matched to a gene: 11. The CDR3 protein is CASSYLSGRAVSEQFF. The CDR3 bases are TGTGCCAGCAGTTATTTGAGCGGGAGGGCCGTTAGTGAGCAGTTCTTC.

This chain links TRBV7-2 with TRBJ2-2, with D hard to call. Germline CDR1 is SGHTA and CDR2 is FQGNSA. The V gene lost 3 bases and the J gene lost 7 bases, with 12 bases spanning the gap. The CDR3 totals 14 residues. In nucleotides, the CDR3 is TGTGCCAGCAGCTTGAATCGGGCGGACGGGGAGCTGTTTTTT. As protein: CASSLNRADGELFF.

The chain joins TRBV5-1 to TRBJ2-3; D remains ambiguous. Germline CDR1 reads SGHRS; CDR2 reads YFSETQ. Trimming stripped 3 bases from V and 0 bases from J, with 11 bases between. CDR3 length equals 15 residues. The CDR3 DNA reads as TGCGCCAGCAGCTCAGCAGGAACTAGCACAGATACGCAGTATTTT. Translated, it gives CASSSAGTSTDTQYF.

This sequence joins TRBV21-1 and TRBJ2-2; TRBD1 is the table's D call and was not checked against the DNA. TRBV21-1 is a pseudogene locus. The length of the CDR3 is 20 residues. The CDR3 sequence: CASSSLLCQGYGTARGELFF. In nucleotides, the CDR3 is TGTGCCAGCAGCAGCTTATTGTGTCAAGGTTACGGGACAGCCCGCGGGGAGCTGTTTTTT.

Note on this clone: The sample contains more than one DNA sequence encoding this CDR3. The chain has TRBV18 and TRBJ2-7; D uncertain. CDR3 size: 13 residues. Germline V gene sequence: CDR1 KGHSH, CDR2 LQKENI. Trimming took 0 bases from V and 0 from J, leaving 3 bases between them. The chain's CDR3 is CASSPPGSYEQYF. CDR3 sequence (DNA): TGTGCCAGCTCACCACCCGGCTCCTACGAGCAGTACTTC. Drawing the rest from reference TRBV18 and TRBJ2-7, the complete variable domain is NAGVMQNPRHLVRRRGQEARLRCSPMKGHSHVYWYRQLPEEGLKFMVYLQKENIIDESGMPKERFSAEFPKEGPSILRIQQVVRGDSAAYFCASSPPGSYEQYFGPGTRLTVT.

This chain connects TRBV5-1 to TRBJ2-1; a possible D gene is TRBD2 (5 bases). The germline V and J ends were trimmed by 3 bases and 5 bases, with 12 bases remaining between them. The CDR3 is 14 residues long. The germline V gene encodes CDR1 SGHRS and CDR2 YFSETQ. Here the CDR3 reads CASSSSTRDNEQFF. The CDR3 DNA is TGCGCCAGCAGCTCCTCAACTAGGGACAATGAGCAGTTCTTC. The whole variable domain, remainder taken from reference TRBV5-1 and TRBJ2-1, is KAGVTQTPRYLIKTRGQQVTLSCSPISGHRSVSWYQQTPGQGLQFLFEYFSETQRNKGNFPGRFSGRQFSNSRSEMNVSTLELGDSALYLCASSSSTRDNEQFFGPGTRLTVL.

The chain carries TRBV18 and TRBJ2-3; no firm D call. CDR1 and CDR2 (germline): KGHSH, LQKENI. The CDR3 length is 14 residues. The V end was cut by 2 bases, the J end by 6 bases, with 12 bases between. The CDR3 nucleotides are TGTGCCAGCTCACCAGCGCGTTTAGGGGATACGCAGTATTTT. It codes for CASSPARLGDTQYF.

V usage is TRBV6-5 and J usage is TRBJ1-4; 11 nucleotides match TRBD1. The CDR3 consists of 14 residues. Per the germline V gene, CDR1 is MNHEY and CDR2 is SVGAGI. The V gene end was trimmed by 1 base and the J gene end by 10 bases; junction bases not matched to a gene: 2. The CDR3 sequence: CASSYWTGGGKLFF. CDR3 bases: TGTGCCAGCAGTTACTGGACAGGGGGCGGAAAACTGTTTTTT.